The sequence of this T cell receptor beta chain was determined in a study of T cell responses to AZD1222 COVID-19 vaccine. Assay used: immunoSEQ multiplex PCR; TCRdb lists only in-frame clones, some missing. The sample lists roughly 150,000 clones; roughly 91% were seen once. Details on this clone: Its antigen is currently unknown.

This CDR3 has 11 residues. The V and J ends lost 9 bases and 8 bases respectively, with 10 bases between them. Study findings and constraints: White British donors predominated, females outnumbered males, and clonal diversity was possibly underestimated.

The clonotype was recovered from an adult in good health. The V call is TRBV12-3 or TRBV12-4, the J call TRBJ1-4; no clear D. The material sequenced was peripheral blood, taken on day 0 of AZD1222 vaccination. The CDR3, as DNA: TGTGCCAGTACCCAGTCAGAAAAACTGTTTTTT. This codes for CASTQSEKLFF.